The 6 T cell receptor beta chains below come from one sample, sequenced in a study of preoperative IRX-2 immunotherapy in early breast cancer. Sequenced by immunoSEQ multiplex PCR; TCRdb stores in-frame clones only, minus some. The repertoire holds about 62,000 clones, with around 94% as singletons. Treatment noted: preoperative locoregional IRX-2 cytokine immunotherapy. This material was obtained from a patient treated with IRX-2 immunotherapy. These TCRs come from a human donor with breast cancer.

The chain links TRBV30 to TRBJ2-1; 7 bases line up with TRBD2. Germline trimming cut 5 bases from V and 9 bases from J; bases unmatched to any gene: 16. Germline CDR1 is GTSNPN and CDR2 is SVGIG (reference sequence). The CDR3 covers 15 residues. DNA for the CDR3: TGTGCCTGGGCTCCTAGCGGCCCTCTTTGGGGTGAGCAGTTCTTC. This gives the protein CAWAPSGPLWGEQFF.

The rearrangement links TRBV18 to TRBJ2-1; 7 nucleotides match TRBD1. The CDR3 is made up of 15 amino acids. The J segment lost 0 bases and the V segment lost 6 bases, leaving 5 bases of the junction unmatched. Germline assignment: CDR1 KGHSH and CDR2 LQKENI. Here the CDR3 reads CASSDRVPSYNEQFF. In nucleotides, the CDR3 is TGTGCCAGCTCCGACAGGGTCCCCTCCTACAATGAGCAGTTCTTC.

V usage is TRBV29-1 and J usage is TRBJ1-2; D remains ambiguous. Germline CDR1 is SQVTM and CDR2 is ANQGSEA. Deletions cut 0 bases from V and 8 bases from J, with 10 bases between. This CDR3 region has 12 residues. The CDR3 nucleotides read TGCAGCGTTGAAGATCGTTGGCGGGGCTACACCTTC. Amino acids: CSVEDRWRGYTF. The full variable domain, with the rest looked up from reference TRBV29-1 and TRBJ1-2, is SAVISQKPSRDICQRGTSLTIQCQVDSQVTMMFWYRQQPGQSLTLIATANQGSEATYESGFVIDKFPISRPNLTFSTLTVSNMSPEDSSIYLCSVEDRWRGYTFGSGTRLTVV.

The V and J genes are TRBV11-2 and TRBJ2-3, with D hard to call. CDR1 and CDR2 from the germline V gene are SGHAT and FQNNGV. The V end was cut by 6 bases, the J end by 8 bases, with 9 bases between. The CDR3 runs to 11 residues. CDR3 sequence (DNA): TGTGCCAGCAGTCGAGGCGGTACGCAGTATTTT. Residues: CASSRGGTQYF.

CDR3 sequence reads: CASSETAWGPQHF. Written as DNA, the CDR3 is TGTGCCAGCAGTGAGACGGCCTGGGGGCCCCAGCATTTT. The chain carries TRBV6-1 and TRBJ1-5; D remains unclear. The CDR3 runs to 13 residues. V was clipped by 3 bases and J by 9 bases, with 12 bases between them. Germline V gene data show CDR1 as MNHNS and CDR2 as SASEGT.

The V gene is TRBV5-1, the J gene TRBJ2-1; D may be TRBD1 or TRBD2 (5 bases each). V was pared by 4 bases and J by 5 bases, with 13 bases between. From germline, CDR1 is SGHRS and CDR2 YFSETQ. There are 14 residues in the CDR3. The CDR3 loop reads CASSPRGRDNEQFF. CDR3 DNA sequence: TGCGCCAGCAGCCCGAGGGGTCGGGACAATGAGCAGTTCTTC.